The source of this TCR beta chain is a study of shared clonotypes between healthy human individuals. Study-wide results and limits: What naive subsets generally showed was a larger estimated richness than memory subsets showed.

It was CD45RO-negative cells, positively selected for CCR7, that made up naive CD8 cells, with terminally differentiated effector memory CD45RA+ cells excluded. The germline gives CDR1 ENHRY, CDR2 SYGVKD. With 5 bases removed from V and 6 bases from J, the gap between germline ends came to 14 bases. The CDR3 spans 13 residues. A word on this clone: Antigen unknown.

For every subset, genomic DNA was evenly distributed across several immunoSEQ plates. Only in-frame clones appear in the TCRdb table, and some are missing; sequencing was by immunoSEQ multiplex PCR. The sample has some 2 million clones, about 95% seen once. The chain carries TRBV10-3 and TRBJ2-7; maybe TRBD1 (6 bases). This TCR was sampled from a man between 18 and 35 years old in good health. The sequencing input was naive CD8+ T cells sorted from blood. CDR3 residues: CAISYRVSPEQYF. CDR3 DNA sequence: TGTGCCATCAGTTACAGGGTTAGTCCCGAGCAGTACTTC.